Listed below are T cell receptor beta chains from one sample, sequenced in a study of cytomegalovirus exposure and HLA in healthy donors. TCRdb's copy holds only in-frame clones and misses some; the assay was immunoSEQ multiplex PCR. This sample yields roughly 120,000 clones, of which about 85% are seen a single time; about 4.4% belongs to the top ten. Sequenced material: PBMCs. The origin of the receptors is a man between 18 and 35 years old in good health and CMV-seropositive. The CDR3 runs from the conserved cysteine through the conserved F or W. The order of the fields is CDR3 DNA, CDR3 protein, V gene, D gene, clone size, J gene. D genes are given only for firm matches. The size entry is marked missing in some rows and otherwise reads once, few, many or a size class.

DNA: TGTGCCAGCAGCCAAGCCCCGCGTGAGTTAGAGACCCAGTACTTC
CDR3: CASSQAPRELETQYF
V: TRBV11-2
D: NA
size: NA
J: TRBJ2-5

DNA: TGTGCCAGCAGCTTAGCGCAGGGGACCCCGCAGTTCTTC
CDR3: CASSLAQGTPQFF
V: TRBV7-8
D: NA
size: few
J: TRBJ2-1

DNA: TGTGCCAGCAGCTTAGTCCTAGCGGGGGGCCCATTCTGGTATACGCAGTATTTT
CDR3: CASSLVLAGGPFWYTQYF
V: TRBV7-8
D: TRBD2
size: NA
J: TRBJ2-3

DNA: TGTGCCAGCAGCCTTGGGACTTACGAGCAGTACTTC
CDR3: CASSLGTYEQYF
V: TRBV7-2
D: NA
size: NA
J: TRBJ2-7

DNA: TGCGCCAGCAGCCAAGTTACGGCAGGGGAAAACGAGCAGTACTTC
CDR3: CASSQVTAGENEQYF
V: TRBV4-1
D: NA
size: NA
J: TRBJ2-7

DNA: TGTGCCAGCAGCCCCCCCTCAGGGAAGGCCTACTATGGCTACACCTTC
CDR3: CASSPPSGKAYYGYTF
V: TRBV11-2
D: NA
size: NA
J: TRBJ1-2

DNA: TGTGCCAGCACCAGAGAACCCGGACAGGGGGCCTGGGAGACCCAGTACTTC
CDR3: CASTREPGQGAWETQYF
V: TRBV2
D: TRBD1
size: NA
J: TRBJ2-5

DNA: TGTGCCAGCACCTCGGTCGGCAGGGGTGCCAAAAACATTCAGTACTTC
CDR3: CASTSVGRGAKNIQYF
V: TRBV5-6
D: NA
size: NA
J: TRBJ2-4

DNA: TGTGCCAGTAGTACGACAGGGGAGGATTCACCCCTCCACTTT
CDR3: CASSTTGEDSPLHF
V: TRBV19
D: TRBD1
size: few
J: TRBJ1-6

DNA: TGTGCCAGCAGCCCTCAAACAGGATCTGGCTACACCTTC
CDR3: CASSPQTGSGYTF
V: TRBV6-1
D: NA
size: NA
J: TRBJ1-2

DNA: TGTGCCAGAGGCGAGGTCACTGAAGCTTTCTTT
CDR3: CARGEVTEAFF
V: TRBV7-9
D: NA
size: NA
J: TRBJ1-1

DNA: TGTGCCAGCAGCCAAGCCTGGTCAGCCGGGGGCTACACCTTC
CDR3: CASSQAWSAGGYTF
V: TRBV14
D: NA
size: NA
J: TRBJ1-2

DNA: TGTGCCAGCAGTCTCCAGGAGGGGACCAATTCACCCCTCCACTTT
CDR3: CASSLQEGTNSPLHF
V: TRBV27
D: NA
size: NA
J: TRBJ1-6

DNA: TGTGCCAGTAGCAACATGAACACTGAAGCTTTCTTT
CDR3: CASSNMNTEAFF
V: TRBV19
D: NA
size: NA
J: TRBJ1-1